These 21 T cell receptor beta chains were all obtained from the same sample, sequenced in a study of regulatory T cells in long-lasting Graves disease. Documented time point: newly diagnosed GD, antithyroid drugs for less than 3 months. RNA from PBMCs was the source of the TCR library. Combining iRepertoire HTBI primers with Arm-PCR of CDR3 regions, the authors built TCR beta libraries. TCRdb called the multiplex PCR reads again in MiXCR, with one record for every CDR3 protein. The table lists 560,000 or so distinct CDR3 sequences, around 15% of them singletons. The data also belong to a second study, concerning T cells in Graves' hyperthyroidism and ophthalmopathy.

The material sequenced was peripheral blood mononuclear cells (PBMCs), taken at new diagnosis, from a patient treated with antithyroid drugs. These receptors were taken from a man aged 18 to 30 with Graves disease.

This clonotype has at least ten counts. This chain uses TRBV12-3 or TRBV12-4 with TRBJ2-1; 7 nucleotides align to TRBD2. This CDR3 has 14 amino acids. Unmatched junction bases numbered 14, after V lost 11 bases and J lost 7 bases. CDR3 sequence: CARTGTIALNEQFF. The CDR3, as DNA: TGTGCCCGCACCGGGACTATAGCTTTAAATGAGCAGTTCTTC.

This clonotype was seen only a few times. The chain recombines TRBV11-2 with TRBJ2-1; 16 nucleotides match TRBD2. The CDR3 totals 18 residues. Trimming removed 10 bases from V and 6 bases from J; junction bases left unmatched: 15. The germline CDR1 and CDR2 sequences are SGHAT and FQNNGV. CDR3 in DNA: TGTGCCACCAGTGAAGTCCCGGGACTAGCGGGAGGGGCCAATGAGCAGTTCTTC. The encoded protein is CATSEVPGLAGGANEQFF.

The table lists this clonotype with many counts. The chain employs TRBV28 and TRBJ2-4; tentatively, D is TRBD2 (6 bases). There are 17 residues in the CDR3. Germline CDR1 reads MDHEN; CDR2 reads SYDVKM. Trimming stripped 3 bases from V and 0 bases from J, with 15 bases between. CDR3 coding DNA: TGTGCCAGCAGTTTCCGGGGGTACGAATCAGCCAAAAACATTCAGTACTTC. Its protein product is CASSFRGYESAKNIQYF.

The chain combines TRBV20-1 with TRBJ1-5; possible D gene TRBD1, 5 bases. The CDR3 has 17 amino acids. Germline CDR1 reads DFQATT; CDR2 reads SNEGSKA (reference sequence). V lost 6 bases and J 4 bases, leaving 25 bases between the germline ends. This CDR3 is CSAEKVTWGSENQPQHF. CDR3 bases: TGCAGTGCCGAAAAGGTGACCTGGGGGAGCGAGAATCAGCCCCAGCATTTT.

This clonotype showed up many times. The genes are TRBV29-1 and TRBJ2-7, with 7 positions matching TRBD1. CDR1 is SQVTM and CDR2 is ANQGSEA in the germline V gene. The junction had 4 bases not matched to a gene; V was cut back by 5 bases and J by 0 bases. CDR3 length: 13 amino acids. In DNA form, the CDR3 reads TGCAGCGTTTACCGGGACAGCTCCTACGAGCAGTACTTC. Translated, it gives CSVYRDSSYEQYF.

The chain carries TRBV20-1 and TRBJ1-1, with 7 bases that match TRBD1. V trimming: 0 bases; J trimming: 5 bases; junction bases outside the gene matches: 6. This CDR3 has 14 amino acids. In germline, CDR1 is DFQATT, CDR2 SNEGSKA (reference sequence). The CDR3 coding sequence is TGCAGTGCTAGAGAGCGACAGGGAAATACTGAAGCTTTCTTT. Amino acids: CSARERQGNTEAFF.

This clonotype was seen ten or more times. The chain links TRBV2 to TRBJ1-2; D remains unclear. Trimming pared 4 bases from V and 1 base from J, leaving 7 bases between. The germline V gene has CDR1 SNHLY and CDR2 FYNNEI. CDR3 length: 13 amino acids. This CDR3 reads CASSGGFNYGYTF. Here the CDR3 DNA reads TGTGCCAGCAGTGGGGGTTTTAACTATGGCTACACCTTC.

This clonotype showed up just a few times. The chain couples TRBV6-1 to TRBJ2-1, with D possibly matching TRBD2 (6 bases). Germline CDR1 and CDR2: MNHNS and SASEGT. The CDR3 length is 17 residues. Trimming cost V 5 bases and J 0 bases, with 17 bases left between them. This CDR3 is CASSPAGGSGSYNEQFF. CDR3 DNA sequence: TGTGCCAGCAGTCCCGCCGGGGGTAGCGGCTCCTACAATGAGCAGTTCTTC.

In nucleotides, the CDR3 is TGTGCCAGCAGCCCGAAGGCTAGCGGGAGGGGGGGGGATACGCAGTATTTT. Its translation is CASSPKASGRGGDTQYF. The rearrangement links TRBV5-4 to TRBJ2-3; 12 nucleotides align to TRBD2. J gave up 6 bases and V 4 bases, and 12 bases lay outside the gene matches. The CDR3 is 17 amino acids. Per germline, CDR1 SGHNT and CDR2 YYREEE (reference sequence).

This clonotype turned up a few times. The V gene is TRBV13, the J gene TRBJ1-2; possibly TRBD1 for D (5 bases). Germline loops: CDR1 PRHDT, CDR2 FYEKMQ (reference sequence). Deletions cut 5 bases from V and 0 bases from J, with 13 bases between. CDR3 length: 15 residues. The CDR3 spells CASSDRPGPNYGYTF. DNA for the CDR3: TGTGCCAGCAGCGACCGCCCGGGACCTAACTATGGCTACACCTTC.

This clonotype was observed at least ten times. The V and J genes are TRBV5-1 and TRBJ2-3; 11 bases match TRBD2. The CDR3 contains 15 residues. Germline V lookup: CDR1 SGHRS, CDR2 YFSETQ. The trim removed 0 bases at V and 7 bases at J, leaving 4 bases unmatched. CDR3 sequence (DNA): TGCGCCAGCAGCTTGGCCGGGACTAGCGGCAATACGCAGTATTTT. Translating it yields CASSLAGTSGNTQYF.

This clonotype occurred many times. The chain carries TRBV2 and TRBJ2-7, with 8 bases that match TRBD2. V lost 7 bases, J lost 0 bases, and 5 bases stayed unmatched. CDR1 is SNHLY, CDR2 FYNNEI, per germline. The CDR3 runs to 14 residues. The CDR3 protein is CASTERETSYEQYF. The CDR3 DNA reads TGTGCCAGCACCGAGCGGGAGACCTCCTACGAGCAGTACTTC.

A few counts support this clonotype. This chain joins TRBV14 and TRBJ2-1, with D possibly called TRBD1 or TRBD2 (5 bases each). The CDR3 spans 15 residues. From germline, CDR1 is SGHDN and CDR2 FVKESK. Trimming cost V 4 bases and J 7 bases, with 17 bases left between them. The CDR3 here is CASSPLGTPNNEQFF. The DNA of the CDR3 is TGTGCCAGCAGCCCCCTCGGGACCCCCAATAATGAGCAGTTCTTC.

In this sample, this clonotype turned up many times. This chain connects TRBV7-9 to TRBJ1-1; 10 nucleotides align to TRBD1. Germline CDR1 and CDR2: SEHNR and FQNEAQ (reference sequence). Trimming at V came to 5 bases and at J to 5 bases, leaving 14 bases not matched to a gene. This CDR3 has 17 amino acids. CDR3 nucleotides: TGTGCCAGCAGCCCAGCCCCGGACAGGGGGGTTAGGACTGAAGCTTTCTTT. Translating it yields CASSPAPDRGVRTEAFF.

This clonotype has ten or more counts. The chain is built from TRBV27 and TRBJ2-5; D is uncertain. V was pared by 4 bases and J by 4 bases, with 13 bases between. CDR3 length equals 14 residues. CDR1 and CDR2 from the germline V gene are MNHEY and SMNVEV (reference sequence). The CDR3, as DNA: TGTGCCAGCAGTTCGGAGTCTGTTTTAGAGACCCAGTACTTC. Encoded protein: CASSSESVLETQYF.

This sequence joins TRBV5-1 and TRBJ1-3, with D unclear. V lost 0 bases to trimming and J lost 0 bases, with 10 bases between them. CDR3 length equals 16 residues. Germline V lookup: CDR1 SGHRS, CDR2 YFSETQ. The CDR3 nucleotides are TGCGCCAGCAGCTTGGCGGGCCAGAACTCTGGAAACACCATATATTTT. It codes for CASSLAGQNSGNTIYF. The complete variable domain, with remaining parts taken from reference TRBV5-1 and TRBJ1-3, reads KAGVTQTPRYLIKTRGQQVTLSCSPISGHRSVSWYQQTPGQGLQFLFEYFSETQRNKGNFPGRFSGRQFSNSRSEMNVSTLELGDSALYLCASSLAGQNSGNTIYFGEGSWLTVV.

This clonotype was counted many times. This CDR3 reads CASSLNLLVTSRGEQYF. CDR3 nucleotide sequence: TGTGCCAGCAGTCTAAACCTTCTGGTGACTAGCCGCGGCGAGCAGTACTTC. This rearrangement joins TRBV28 to TRBJ2-7; 7 bases are a match to TRBD2. The CDR3 extends over 17 amino acids. Trimming took 5 bases from V and 6 from J; bases not matched to a gene: 19. Germline V gene lookup returns CDR1 MDHEN and CDR2 SYDVKM.

This clonotype was seen many times. The V call is TRBV12-3 or TRBV12-4, the J call TRBJ2-7, with D possibly matching TRBD1 (5 bases). This CDR3 is built from 16 residues. V gave up 2 bases and J gave up 0 bases, with 14 bases separating them. The CDR3 DNA follows: TGTGCCAGCAGTTTAAAAGGGGCAGTAGACTCCTACGAGCAGTACTTC. It is translated as CASSLKGAVDSYEQYF.

The genes are TRBV18 and TRBJ2-7; maybe TRBD1 (6 bases). CDR3 size: 13 residues. Trimming removed 4 bases at V and 1 base at J, with 8 bases between. CDR1 is KGHSH and CDR2 is LQKENI in the germline V gene. CDR3 amino acids: CASSQGQSYEQYF. The CDR3 DNA follows: TGTGCCAGCTCACAGGGACAATCCTACGAGCAGTACTTC.

V gene TRBV6-2 or TRBV6-3 combines with J gene TRBJ1-5, with 11 bases that match TRBD1. This CDR3 is 15 amino acids long. V dropped 2 bases and J dropped 5; count of bases not matched to a gene: 2. Germline V lookup: CDR1 MNHEY, CDR2 SVGEGT. DNA of the CDR3: TGTGCCAGCAGTTACGGACAGGGGGCCGATCAGCCCCAGCATTTT. Translated, it gives CASSYGQGADQPQHF.

This clonotype has ten or more counts. The gene calls are TRBV3-1 and TRBJ2-7; D uncertain. CDR1 LGHDT and CDR2 YNNKEL come from the germline V gene (reference sequence). V shed 4 bases and J shed 4 bases, with 8 bases lying between them. The CDR3 extends over 12 amino acids. The chain's CDR3 is CASSLYYYEQYF. CDR3 sequence (DNA): TGTGCCAGCAGCCTATACTATTACGAGCAGTACTTC.